The 25 T cell receptor beta chains below all came from one sample that was sequenced in a study of OX40 agonist ivuxolimab in advanced cancers. The data were produced by immunoSEQ multiplex PCR, yet TCRdb's version contains in-frame clones alone and is incomplete. This table holds 98,000 or so clones, roughly 91% found once. The specimen was CD4+ or CD8+ T cells sorted from blood, collected in a trial of the OX40 agonist ivuxolimab. Receptors were obtained from an adult with an advanced solid tumor such as melanoma, head and neck, liver or kidney cancer.

V and J are TRBV19 and TRBJ2-1; possibly TRBD1 or TRBD2 for D (5 bases each). V was clipped by 5 bases and J by 0 bases, with 11 bases between them. Germline V lookup: CDR1 LNHDA, CDR2 SQIVND (reference sequence). CDR3 length equals 15 residues. The CDR3: CASSGGLSSYNEQFF. DNA of the CDR3: TGTGCCAGTAGTGGGGGTCTTAGCTCCTACAATGAGCAGTTCTTC.

This clone was observed a single time. The rearrangement uses TRBV28 and TRBJ1-1, with TRBD1 identical over 7 bases. CDR1 and CDR2 from the germline V gene are MDHEN and SYDVKM. With V trimmed by 6 bases and J by 2 bases, 9 bases remained unmatched. The CDR3 extends over 15 amino acids. The CDR3 region has the DNA TGTGCCAGCAGGAACCCGGGACAGCTAAACACTGAAGCTTTCTTT. This encodes CASRNPGQLNTEAFF.

This chain uses TRBV6-1 with TRBJ2-7, with TRBD2 matching 10 bases. CDR1 is MNHNS and CDR2 is SASEGT in the germline V gene. The CDR3 runs 16 residues. Trimming at V came to 4 bases and at J to 7 bases, leaving 13 bases not matched to a gene. The CDR3: CASSGGIAGGPREQYF. In DNA, the CDR3 is TGTGCCAGCAGTGGAGGTATAGCGGGAGGCCCCCGGGAGCAGTACTTC.

The CDR3: CASRRDRSNYGYTF. CDR3 coding DNA: TGTGCCAGCAGACGGGACAGATCTAACTATGGCTACACCTTC. The chain links TRBV28 to TRBJ1-2, with 7 bases fitting TRBD1. The CDR3 runs to 14 residues. Trimming at V came to 6 bases and at J to 0 bases, leaving 4 bases not matched to a gene. CDR1 MDHEN and CDR2 SYDVKM come from the germline V gene.

The chain is built from TRBV19 and TRBJ2-2, with 10 bases aligning to TRBD2. This CDR3 spans 14 amino acids. The germline V gene has CDR1 LNHDA and CDR2 SQIVND (reference sequence). V shed 4 bases, J shed 5 bases, and the junction held 1 base outside the gene matches. The CDR3 loop is CASSKLAGTGELFF. The CDR3 bases are TGTGCCAGTAGTAAACTAGCGGGGACCGGGGAGCTGTTTTTT.

This clone was seen just once. This sequence joins TRBV6-1 and TRBJ2-7; D gene uncertain. Germline V gives CDR1 MNHNS, CDR2 SASEGT. V shed 4 bases and J shed 0 bases, with 7 bases lying between them. The CDR3 runs to 13 residues. CDR3 sequence (DNA): TGTGCCAGCAGTGCTGGCGGCTCCTACGAGCAGTACTTC. It translates to CASSAGGSYEQYF.

The chain joins TRBV28 to TRBJ2-7; D gene uncertain. The V and J ends lost 10 bases and 1 base respectively, with 14 bases between them. The CDR3 runs to 13 residues. In germline, CDR1 is MDHEN, CDR2 SYDVKM. In nucleotides, the CDR3 is TGTGCCACCTCACTTGCCTCATCCTACGAGCAGTACTTC. Protein product: CATSLASSYEQYF.

The chain couples TRBV11-2 to TRBJ2-1; TRBD1 or TRBD2 may be the D gene (5 bases each). This CDR3 contains 15 residues. Trimming pared 4 bases from V and 1 base from J, leaving 11 bases between. Germline assignment: CDR1 SGHAT and CDR2 FQNNGV. The CDR3 sequence: CASSSGAKSYNEQFF. As DNA, the CDR3 is TGTGCCAGCAGCTCCGGGGCGAAGTCCTACAATGAGCAGTTCTTC. Supplemented by reference TRBV11-2 and TRBJ2-1, the full variable domain reads EAGVAQSPRYKIIEKRQSVAFWCNPISGHATLYWYQQILGQGPKLLIQFQNNGVVDDSQLPKDRFSAERLKGVDSTLKIQPAKLEDSAVYLCASSSGAKSYNEQFFGPGTRLTVL.

The CDR3 loop reads CASSLPGWIGYTF. For the CDR3, the DNA is TGTGCCAGCAGTTTACCAGGGTGGATTGGCTACACCTTC. V gene TRBV28 combines with J gene TRBJ1-2; D is perhaps TRBD1 (5 bases). V lost 2 bases, J lost 7 bases, and 11 bases lay in between. This CDR3 is 13 amino acids long. The germline V gene encodes CDR1 MDHEN and CDR2 SYDVKM.

The rearrangement links TRBV5-1 to TRBJ2-2; D is tentatively TRBD1 or TRBD2 (5 bases each). This CDR3 region has 16 residues. The germline V and J ends were trimmed by 4 bases and 0 bases, with 13 bases remaining between them. Germline V gene data show CDR1 as SGHRS and CDR2 as YFSETQ. The CDR3 DNA reads TGCGCCAGCAGCCCCGGGACGGTTCCGAACACCGGGGAGCTGTTTTTT. It yields the protein CASSPGTVPNTGELFF.

The chain combines TRBV2 with TRBJ2-2; 8 nucleotides match TRBD1. The V gene's germline CDR1 is SNHLY and CDR2 FYNNEI. The V segment lost 10 bases and the J segment 5 bases; nucleotides outside the gene matches: 12. The CDR3 has 15 residues. CDR3 in amino acids: CATQGRTGRTGELFF. CDR3 DNA sequence: TGTGCCACCCAGGGCCGGACAGGGCGGACCGGGGAGCTGTTTTTT.

The chain has TRBV27 and TRBJ2-7; D is possibly TRBD2 (7 bases). Trimming removed 6 bases from V and 1 base from J, with 16 bases in between. Germline CDR1 MNHEY, CDR2 SMNVEV (reference sequence). The CDR3 spans 15 residues. DNA for the CDR3: TGTGCCAGCAGGATACGAGGGGGGGGGTCCTACGAGCAGTACTTC. Amino acids: CASRIRGGGSYEQYF.

The chain joins TRBV4-3 to TRBJ2-4; D is uncertain. With 0 bases removed from V and 7 bases from J, the gap between germline ends came to 4 bases. Germline V gene data show CDR1 as LGHNA and CDR2 as YSLEER. This CDR3 region has 12 residues. The CDR3 DNA follows: TGCGCCAGCAGCCAAGAGGGGAACATTCAGTACTTC. Translated: CASSQEGNIQYF.

The chain links TRBV6-6 to TRBJ1-5, with a weak D call TRBD1 (5 bases). There are 14 residues in the CDR3. The V and J ends lost 0 bases and 5 bases respectively, with 8 bases between them. Germline V gives CDR1 MNHNY, CDR2 SVGAGI (reference sequence). The CDR3: CASSYSAGDQPQHF. CDR3 DNA: TGTGCCAGCAGTTACTCTGCGGGGGATCAGCCCCAGCATTTT.

The chain recombines TRBV29-1 with TRBJ2-7, with 12 bases that match TRBD2. The germline CDR1 and CDR2 sequences are SQVTM and ANQGSEA. The V segment lost 5 bases and the J segment 5 bases; nucleotides outside the gene matches: 13. The CDR3 is 16 amino acids. This CDR3 reads CSVIFPSGRGFHEQYF. In DNA, the CDR3 is TGCAGCGTTATATTCCCTAGCGGGAGGGGTTTCCACGAGCAGTACTTC.

The chain couples TRBV6-4 to TRBJ2-7; D may be TRBD1 (6 bases). Germline CDR1 reads MRHNA; CDR2 reads SNTAGT. V shed 4 bases and J shed 0 bases, with 13 bases lying between them. This CDR3 has 15 residues. CDR3 coding DNA: TGTGCCAGCAGTGCTAAACAGGGCCACTCCTACGAGCAGTACTTC. Its protein product is CASSAKQGHSYEQYF.

The count of this clone is one. The V and J genes are TRBV23-1 and TRBJ2-7, with D possibly TRBD2 on 7 matching bases. TRBV23-1 is treated as an ORF (open reading frame) with a function not yet certain. The CDR3 is made up of 14 amino acids. V lost 4 bases, J lost 5 bases, and 15 bases lay in between. The CDR3 region has the DNA TGCGCCAGCAGTCGATTCGGGGGGCTCCACGAGCAGTACTTC. It encodes CASSRFGGLHEQYF.

The chain carries TRBV10-3 and TRBJ2-1, with TRBD2 as a possible D gene (6 bases). The CDR3 totals 15 residues. The germline gives CDR1 ENHRY, CDR2 SYGVKD. V lost 6 bases to trimming and J lost 2 bases, with 14 bases between them. In DNA, the CDR3 is TGTGCCATCAGGTCTGACGGGAGCCCCTACAATGAGCAGTTCTTC. As protein: CAIRSDGSPYNEQFF.

V usage is TRBV5-8 and J usage is TRBJ2-6; D is possibly TRBD2 (7 bases). V was pared by 1 base and J by 1 base, with 15 bases between. The CDR3 has 18 amino acids. CDR1 is SGHTS and CDR2 is YDEGEE in the germline V gene. CDR3 nucleotide sequence: TGTGCCAGCAGCTTGAGGGCAGGGAGGGGGTCTGGGGCCAACGTCCTGACTTTC. It specifies CASSLRAGRGSGANVLTF.

This chain links TRBV5-4 with TRBJ2-3, with TRBD1 matching over 7 bases. The CDR3 totals 13 residues. Per germline, CDR1 SGHNT and CDR2 YYREEE (reference sequence). Trimming cost V 0 bases and J 5 bases; bases outside gene matches: 0. CDR3 sequence reads: CASSLGQGDTQYF. As DNA, the CDR3 is TGTGCCAGCAGCTTGGGACAGGGAGATACGCAGTATTTT.

This clone was seen once. This chain joins TRBV23-1 and TRBJ2-5; 8 bases are shared with TRBD2. TRBV23-1 is marked as an open reading frame, function uncertain. The CDR3 totals 14 residues. V gave up 10 bases and J gave up 4 bases; unmatched junction bases: 11. This CDR3 is CAKFSGMGRETQYF. For the CDR3, the DNA is TGCGCCAAATTTAGCGGGATGGGGAGAGAGACCCAGTACTTC.

V usage is TRBV6-1 and J usage is TRBJ2-7; 7 nucleotides line up with TRBD1. The J segment lost 0 bases and the V segment lost 5 bases, leaving 4 bases of the junction unmatched. The CDR3 loop spans 14 amino acids. Per the germline V gene, CDR1 is MNHNS and CDR2 is SASEGT. The CDR3 spells CASSLDRSSYEQYF. DNA of the CDR3: TGTGCCAGCAGTCTGGACAGGAGCTCCTACGAGCAGTACTTC.

CDR3 bases: TGTGCCAGCAGTCTAGCGGGAGTGGGGACCGGGGAGCTGTTTTTT. Its protein is CASSLAGVGTGELFF. This chain links TRBV9 with TRBJ2-2; 10 bases map to TRBD2. The CDR3 consists of 15 residues. Trimming cost V 5 bases and J 5 bases; bases outside gene matches: 6. Per germline, CDR1 SGDLS and CDR2 YYNGEE.

This chain uses TRBV18 with TRBJ1-1; the D gene is possibly TRBD1 (6 bases). The V and J ends lost 0 bases and 3 bases respectively, with 11 bases between them. The CDR3 contains 15 residues. The V gene's germline CDR1 is KGHSH and CDR2 LQKENI. The CDR3 nucleotides read TGTGCCAGCTCACCACCCGGCAGGGGTGACACTGAAGCTTTCTTT. This translates into CASSPPGRGDTEAFF.

This chain joins TRBV2 and TRBJ1-4; D remains unclear. This CDR3 is 12 amino acids long. The V gene lost 6 bases and the J gene lost 6 bases, with 8 bases spanning the gap. Germline V gene sequence: CDR1 SNHLY, CDR2 FYNNEI. Written as DNA, the CDR3 is TGTGCCAGCAGAGGGATGGATGAAAAACTGTTTTTT. It is translated as CASRGMDEKLFF. The variable domain in full, with the rest retrieved from reference TRBV2 and TRBJ1-4, is EPEVTQTPSHQVTQMGQEVILRCVPISNHLYFYWYRQILGQKVEFLVSFYNNEISEKSEIFDDQFSVERPDGSNFTLKIRSTKLEDSAMYFCASRGMDEKLFFGSGTQLSVL.